The clone carrying this T cell receptor beta chain has a single count. The data originate from a study of blood T cell repertoires in COVID-19. Looking at the study overall: Sources were T cells, B-cell-depleted T cells, or PBMCs; the material itself was cDNA or gDNA.

Cohort 3 donors were reported recovered after two negative PCRs, clearance, or symptom resolution. The CDR3 loop spans 15 amino acids. J was trimmed by 1 base and V by 9 bases; bases with no gene match: 10. Germline CDR1 and CDR2: LNHDA and SQIVND (reference sequence). Repertoires were generated with immunoSEQ multiplex PCR, while TCRdb's copy carries only in-frame clones and drops some. The sample yields under 450,000 clones, about 90% seen once. This TCR was recovered from a woman younger than 45 who had recovered from COVID-19. The genes are TRBV19 and TRBJ2-7; 9 bases align to TRBD1. What was sequenced was PBMCs or T cells enriched from blood (not recorded which). In DNA form, the CDR3 reads TGTGCCAGCGGGCCGGGACAGGGTATTTCCTACGAGCAGTACTTC. It is translated as CASGPGQGISYEQYF.